This TCR beta chain was captured in a study of CD8+ T cells in alopecia areata. In its sample, this clone was seen once. Germline V lookup: CDR1 MNHNS, CDR2 SASEGT. With 1 base removed from V and 9 bases from J, the gap between germline ends came to 6 bases. CDR3 size: 12 residues. Regarding treatment: oral pan-JAK inhibitor, 5-10 mg twice daily. Isolated RNA was reverse transcribed into cDNA used as the sequencing template. The protocol was immunoSEQ multiplex PCR, while the TCRdb copy is restricted to in-frame clones and leaves out a portion. Among some 150,000 clones listed, about 85% were seen once.

V gene TRBV6-1 combines with J gene TRBJ2-2, with D unresolved. The sequenced sample was CD8+ T cells sorted from blood, obtained at week 4, from a patient treated with tofacitinib. The sequence was obtained from a human donor with alopecia areata. This CDR3 reads CASSEGQRELFF. CDR3 in DNA: TGTGCCAGCAGTGAAGGGCAACGGGAGCTGTTTTTT.